Listed here are 21 T cell receptor beta chains from one sample, sequenced in a study of CD8 T cells in Susac syndrome. cDNA came from about 0.5 to 1 ug RNA primed by random hexamers. TCRdb fed the immunoSEQ multiplex PCR reads into MiXCR, producing one record per CDR3 protein. The data show 100,000 to 150,000 distinct CDR3 sequences, 85% to 95% seen once. Sequenced input: CD8+ T cells from PBMCs. These receptors were taken from a human donor with Susac syndrome.

V is TRBV12-3 or TRBV12-4 and J is TRBJ2-7, with a possible D match to TRBD2 (5 bases). The CDR3 is made up of 14 amino acids. V lost 3 bases and J lost 4, with 13 bases in between. The DNA for the CDR3 is TGTGCCAGCAGTTTCGGCGGACTTAATTACGAGCAGTACTTC. As protein: CASSFGGLNYEQYF.

This sequence joins TRBV7-2 and TRBJ2-1; the D gene is possibly TRBD1 (6 bases). Deletions cut 2 bases from V and 7 bases from J, with 9 bases between. Per the germline V gene, CDR1 is SGHTA and CDR2 is FQGNSA. This CDR3 has 13 residues. CDR3 region: CASSLNRENEQFF. The DNA for the CDR3 is TGTGCCAGCAGCTTAAACAGGGAAAATGAGCAGTTCTTC.

The chain is built from TRBV20-1 and TRBJ2-7, with TRBD1 matching 9 bases. CDR1 DFQATT and CDR2 SNEGSKA come from the germline V gene (reference sequence). J lost 5 bases, V lost 4 bases, and 12 bases had no gene match. The CDR3 totals 15 residues. This CDR3 reads CSANSRDRVLDEQYF. The CDR3 region has the DNA TGCAGTGCTAACAGTAGGGACAGGGTTCTAGACGAGCAGTACTTC.

This clonotype appeared once. The chain employs TRBV12-3 or TRBV12-4 and TRBJ1-5; D unclear. V lost 6 bases and J 0 bases, leaving 9 bases between the germline ends. The CDR3 runs to 14 residues. The CDR3 nucleotides read TGTGCCAGCAGGCTAGGGTTTAGCAATCAGCCCCAGCATTTT. Protein product: CASRLGFSNQPQHF.

V usage is TRBV12-3 or TRBV12-4 and J usage is TRBJ1-1; D is possibly TRBD1 (5 bases). This CDR3 contains 14 residues. The V and J ends lost 4 bases and 1 base respectively, with 10 bases between them. The CDR3 DNA sequence: TGTGCCAGCAGTTCGGGACTGACGAACACTGAAGCTTTCTTT. It translates to CASSSGLTNTEAFF.

The table lists this clonotype with a count of one. The J gene is TRBJ2-1, the V gene TRBV24-1; a weak D match, TRBD2 (5 bases). The CDR3 length is 11 residues. Germline CDR1 and CDR2: KGHDR and SFDVKD. The V end was cut by 5 bases, the J end by 7 bases, with 5 bases between. CDR3 protein: CATSGGNEQFF. CDR3 nucleotides: TGTGCCACCAGTGGAGGGAATGAGCAGTTCTTC.

The V gene is TRBV2, the J gene TRBJ2-5; 14 positions agree with TRBD2. With V trimmed by 1 base and J by 5 bases, 6 bases remained unmatched. Per the germline V gene, CDR1 is SNHLY and CDR2 is FYNNEI. CDR3 length equals 17 residues. This CDR3 reads CASSEVTSGGARETQYF. CDR3 nucleotide sequence: TGTGCCAGCAGTGAAGTGACTAGCGGGGGGGCCCGGGAGACCCAGTACTTC.

The J gene is TRBJ2-7, the V gene TRBV6-5, with 9 bases fitting TRBD1. V was pared by 5 bases and J by 3 bases, with 2 bases of the junction left unmatched. Germline lookup yields CDR1 MNHEY and CDR2 SVGAGI. The CDR3 consists of 13 residues. CDR3 protein: CASSRGQGYEQYF. Here the CDR3 DNA reads TGTGCCAGCAGTCGGGGACAGGGCTACGAGCAGTACTTC.

V gene TRBV9 combines with J gene TRBJ2-7; unclear D gene. Germline V gene data show CDR1 as SGDLS and CDR2 as YYNGEE. The CDR3 sequence is 12 residues long. The germline V and J ends were trimmed by 4 bases and 5 bases, with 10 bases remaining between them. The CDR3 spells CASSTDGNEQYF. The CDR3 DNA sequence: TGTGCCAGCAGCACGGACGGTAACGAGCAGTACTTC.

The rearrangement joins TRBV4-2 to TRBJ2-2; perhaps TRBD1 as D (5 bases). Germline-derived CDR1 and CDR2 are LGHNA and YNFKEQ. The CDR3 covers 12 residues. The V end lost 5 bases, the J end lost 6 bases, and 7 bases lay between the germline ends. CDR3 DNA: TGTGCCAGCAGCACAGGACCCGGGGAGCTGTTTTTT. Residues: CASSTGPGELFF.

The chain uses TRBV27 and TRBJ2-6; D is possibly TRBD2 (5 bases). The germline gives CDR1 MNHEY, CDR2 SMNVEV (reference sequence). This CDR3 is 16 amino acids long. Trimming took off 5 bases at V and 3 bases at J, with 14 bases between the two ends. CDR3 region: CASSQGRGYGANVLTF. CDR3 nucleotide sequence: TGTGCCAGCAGTCAAGGTCGGGGTTATGGGGCCAACGTCCTGACTTTC. The entire variable domain, with the rest obtained from reference TRBV27 and TRBJ2-6, is as follows: EAQVTQNPRYLITVTGKKLTVTCSQNMNHEYMSWYRQDPGLGLRQIYYSMNVEVTDKGDVPEGYKVSRKEKRNFPLILESPSPNQTSLYFCASSQGRGYGANVLTFGAGSRLTVL.

This clonotype was observed a single time. The chain couples TRBV6-5 to TRBJ2-7; 8 bases align to TRBD2. The V segment lost 4 bases and the J segment 6 bases; nucleotides outside the gene matches: 8. The CDR3 covers 14 residues. Germline V lookup: CDR1 MNHEY, CDR2 SVGAGI. The CDR3, as DNA: TGTGCCAGCAGTTGGACCGGGACTAGATCCGAGCAGTACTTC. Protein product: CASSWTGTRSEQYF.

The chain employs TRBV9 and TRBJ2-1; 12 positions match TRBD2. Looked up from germline, CDR1 is SGDLS and CDR2 is YYNGEE. CDR3 length: 17 amino acids. J lost 1 base, V lost 4 bases, and 6 bases had no gene match. CDR3 sequence (DNA): TGTGCCAGCAGCTTACGACTAGCGGGGGATTCCTACAATGAGCAGTTCTTC. Its protein is CASSLRLAGDSYNEQFF.

This clonotype occurred once. The chain uses TRBV5-1 and TRBJ2-7; 9 bases fit TRBD2. In germline, CDR1 is SGHRS, CDR2 YFSETQ. The CDR3 covers 14 residues. V was clipped by 0 bases and J by 5 bases; unmatched bases: 3. The CDR3 nucleotides read TGCGCCAGCAGCTTGGGGGGACTAGCCAACGAGCAGTACTTC. This encodes CASSLGGLANEQYF. Together with reference TRBV5-1 and TRBJ2-7, the CDR3 gives the full variable domain: KAGVTQTPRYLIKTRGQQVTLSCSPISGHRSVSWYQQTPGQGLQFLFEYFSETQRNKGNFPGRFSGRQFSNSRSEMNVSTLELGDSALYLCASSLGGLANEQYFGPGTRLTVT.

J is TRBJ2-2 and V is TRBV25-1; 7 bases map to TRBD1. The CDR3 runs to 16 residues. The germline V gene encodes CDR1 MGHDK and CDR2 SYGVNS. Trimming took 1 base from V and 2 from J; bases not matched to a gene: 4. The CDR3 DNA reads as TGTGCCAGCAGTGAATTGACAGGGCCAAACACCGGGGAGCTGTTTTTT. Amino acids: CASSELTGPNTGELFF.

CDR3 region: CSVEAIDYNEQFF. In DNA, the CDR3 is TGCAGCGTTGAGGCGATAGATTACAATGAGCAGTTCTTC. The V gene is TRBV29-1, the J gene TRBJ2-1; no clear D gene. Germline V CDR1 and CDR2: SQVTM, ANQGSEA. The CDR3 is 13 residues long. Trimming removed 3 bases from V and 4 bases from J, with 10 bases in between.

The chain joins TRBV29-1 to TRBJ2-1, with TRBD1 matching 10 bases. CDR1 SQVTM and CDR2 ANQGSEA come from the germline V gene. This CDR3 comprises 15 residues. The V gene end was trimmed by 3 bases and the J gene end by 9 bases; junction bases not matched to a gene: 11. The CDR3 nucleotides are TGCAGCGTTGAGGGGAGACAGGGGGCAGTCGGTGAGCAGTTCTTC. Translating gives CSVEGRQGAVGEQFF.

CDR3 in amino acids: CASSVEDSSYNEQFF. CDR3 in DNA: TGTGCCAGCAGCGTAGAGGACAGTTCCTACAATGAGCAGTTCTTC. The chain carries TRBV9 and TRBJ2-1; tentatively, D is TRBD1 (6 bases). This CDR3 spans 15 amino acids. Between the trimmed V and J ends, which lost 0 bases and 1 base, there was a span of 8 bases. Germline V CDR1 and CDR2: SGDLS, YYNGEE.

This sequence joins TRBV3-1 and TRBJ2-5, with 11 positions matching TRBD2. The length of the CDR3 is 14 residues. V shed 7 bases and J 5 bases; nucleotides not matched to a gene: 6. Germline CDR1 is LGHDT and CDR2 is YNNKEL (reference sequence). In DNA, the CDR3 is TGTGCCAGCATCCATAGCGGGGGGGCCGAGACCCAGTACTTC. It codes for CASIHSGGAETQYF.

The chain couples TRBV4-1 to TRBJ2-7; D might be TRBD2 (6 bases). Trimming pared 1 base from V and 6 bases from J, leaving 16 bases between. Germline values: CDR1 MGHRA, CDR2 YSYEKL. The CDR3 runs 15 residues. The CDR3 loop is CASSQGGSSEGEQYF. DNA of the CDR3: TGCGCCAGCAGCCAAGGCGGCAGCTCGGAGGGCGAGCAGTACTTC.

The chain couples TRBV15 to TRBJ2-6; D perhaps matches TRBD2 (6 bases). Germline-derived CDR1 and CDR2 are LNHNV and YYDKDF (reference sequence). V lost 8 bases and J lost 0, with 8 bases in between. The CDR3 runs to 14 residues. This chain's CDR3 is CATGEASGANVLTF. The CDR3, as DNA: TGTGCCACCGGGGAGGCCTCTGGGGCCAACGTCCTGACTTTC.